These T cell receptor beta chains were read from a single sample in a study of spatial heterogeneity in lung cancer. TCRdb re-called the 5' RACE reads through MiXCR, storing one row per CDR3 protein. The table lists 40,000 to 45,000 distinct CDR3 sequences, approximately 6.8% of them singletons. The specimen was PBMCs, collected at surgery. The receptors derive from a female donor with early-stage non-small cell lung cancer. Each CDR3 is given with its conserved first and last residue. D genes are given only for firm matches. A clone size is listed for some rows: how often the clone was seen (once, few, many), or a class if it is expanded.

V gene: TRBV6-6
clone size: .
D gene: .
J gene: TRBJ1-2
CDR3 DNA: TGTGCCAGCAGCTTACCTCGGGTGGATGGCTACACCTTC
CDR3 protein: CASSLPRVDGYTF

V gene: TRBV7-9
clone size: many
D gene: .
J gene: TRBJ2-7
CDR3 DNA: TGTGCCAGCAGCGCCGACATGGACCCCTACGAGCAGTACTTC
CDR3 protein: CASSADMDPYEQYF

V gene: TRBV4-1
clone size: few
D gene: .
J gene: TRBJ2-7
CDR3 DNA: TGCGCCAGCAGCCGGGGCGGGGACTCCTACGAGCAGTACTTC
CDR3 protein: CASSRGGDSYEQYF

V gene: TRBV29-1
clone size: few
D gene: .
J gene: TRBJ1-1
CDR3 DNA: TGCAGCGTTGAAGGAGTTGTGAACAGGAACACTGAAGCTTTCTTT
CDR3 protein: CSVEGVVNRNTEAFF

V gene: TRBV11-1
clone size: .
D gene: .
J gene: TRBJ2-7
CDR3 DNA: TGTGCCAGCAGCTTATTCGGCAAGCAGTACTTC
CDR3 protein: CASSLFGKQYF

V gene: TRBV5-5
clone size: .
D gene: .
J gene: TRBJ1-1
CDR3 DNA: TGTGCCAGCAGCTTAATGGAGATCGGGGGTGGCACTGAAGCTTTCTTT
CDR3 protein: CASSLMEIGGGTEAFF

V gene: TRBV6-6
clone size: many
D gene: .
J gene: TRBJ2-5
CDR3 DNA: TGTGCCAGCAGGTCCGGGCAAGAGACCCAGTACTTC
CDR3 protein: CASRSGQETQYF

V gene: TRBV12-3/TRBV12-4
clone size: .
D gene: .
J gene: TRBJ2-4
CDR3 DNA: TGTGCCAGCAGTTTAGGGGGGCGTCAAAACATTCAGTACTTC
CDR3 protein: CASSLGGRQNIQYF

V gene: TRBV7-9
clone size: .
D gene: .
J gene: TRBJ1-2
CDR3 DNA: TGTGCCAGCAGCTTAGCGGGTGAGGGCTACTATGGCTACACCTTC
CDR3 protein: CASSLAGEGYYGYTF

V gene: TRBV19
clone size: .
D gene: .
J gene: TRBJ1-4
CDR3 DNA: TGTGCCAGTAGGGGAAGGGCACCCGCTCTCAGAGATGAAAAACTGTTTTTT
CDR3 protein: CASRGRAPALRDEKLFF

V gene: TRBV20-1
clone size: few
D gene: TRBD2
J gene: TRBJ2-3
CDR3 DNA: TGCAGTGCCAAGATTAGCGGGGGGTTCACAGATACGCAGTATTTT
CDR3 protein: CSAKISGGFTDTQYF

V gene: TRBV7-9
clone size: many
D gene: TRBD1
J gene: TRBJ1-1
CDR3 DNA: TGTGCCAGCAGCCGGTGGGACAGGAACACTGAAGCTTTCTTT
CDR3 protein: CASSRWDRNTEAFF

V gene: TRBV6-2/TRBV6-3
clone size: many
D gene: TRBD1
J gene: TRBJ1-5
CDR3 DNA: TGTGCCAGCAGTACACACAGGGGGCGCAATCAGCCCCAGCATTTT
CDR3 protein: CASSTHRGRNQPQHF

V gene: TRBV7-8
clone size: few
D gene: .
J gene: TRBJ2-2
CDR3 DNA: TGTGCCAGCAGCTTGAACAGCCCCGGGGAGCTGTTTTTT
CDR3 protein: CASSLNSPGELFF

V gene: TRBV7-2
clone size: few
D gene: TRBD2
J gene: TRBJ2-3
CDR3 DNA: TGTGCCAGCAGCCTAGGACTAGCGGGGGGTTGGACAGATACGCAGTATTTT
CDR3 protein: CASSLGLAGGWTDTQYF

V gene: TRBV3-1
clone size: many
D gene: .
J gene: TRBJ2-2
CDR3 DNA: TGTGCCAGCAGCCAACACCTTATGACGGATACCGGGGAGCTGTTTTTT
CDR3 protein: CASSQHLMTDTGELFF

V gene: TRBV6-5
clone size: many
D gene: TRBD2
J gene: TRBJ2-7
CDR3 DNA: TGTGCCAGCAGCCCTGGGACTAGCGGGGCTAGGGAGCAGTACTTC
CDR3 protein: CASSPGTSGAREQYF

V gene: TRBV28
clone size: .
D gene: .
J gene: TRBJ1-5
CDR3 DNA: TGTGCCAGCAGCTCCGGGAACCCCAATCAGCCCCAGCATTTT
CDR3 protein: CASSSGNPNQPQHF

V gene: TRBV10-3
clone size: many
D gene: TRBD2
J gene: TRBJ2-7
CDR3 DNA: TGTGCCATCAGTGTCGGGGGGGGCTCCTACGAGCAGTACTTC
CDR3 protein: CAISVGGGSYEQYF

V gene: TRBV29-1
clone size: many
D gene: .
J gene: TRBJ2-4
CDR3 DNA: TGCAGCGTTATTAGCCGACAGAACCAAAACATTCAGTACTTC
CDR3 protein: CSVISRQNQNIQYF

V gene: TRBV6-1
clone size: few
D gene: .
J gene: TRBJ2-3
CDR3 DNA: TGTGCCAGCAGTCTAGGGGGGGCTAGCCCCACAGATACGCAGTATTTT
CDR3 protein: CASSLGGASPTDTQYF

V gene: TRBV6-2/TRBV6-3
clone size: many
D gene: TRBD1
J gene: TRBJ1-1
CDR3 DNA: TGTGCCAGCAGTCGCTGGGACAGGGTGAACACTGAAGCTTTCTTT
CDR3 protein: CASSRWDRVNTEAFF

V gene: TRBV27
clone size: many
D gene: .
J gene: TRBJ2-7
CDR3 DNA: TGTGCCAGCAGTTTAAGGGGCCCCTACGAGCAGTACTTC
CDR3 protein: CASSLRGPYEQYF

V gene: TRBV20-1
clone size: few
D gene: TRBD1
J gene: TRBJ1-6
CDR3 DNA: TGCAGTGCTAGACCGACAGGGGGGGATGATTCACCCCTCCACTTT
CDR3 protein: CSARPTGGDDSPLHF

V gene: TRBV12-3/TRBV12-4
clone size: many
D gene: TRBD2
J gene: TRBJ2-1
CDR3 DNA: TGTGCCAGCAGTTTAGCACTAGCGTGGCATGAGCAGTTCTTC
CDR3 protein: CASSLALAWHEQFF

V gene: TRBV25-1
clone size: .
D gene: .
J gene: TRBJ1-4
CDR3 DNA: TGTGCCAGCAGGACAGGCCCGATAAATGAAAAACTGTTTTTT
CDR3 protein: CASRTGPINEKLFF

V gene: TRBV7-2
clone size: many
D gene: .
J gene: TRBJ1-1
CDR3 DNA: TGTGCCAGCAGCCCGTTATATTTGGAAGCTTTCTTT
CDR3 protein: CASSPLYLEAFF

V gene: TRBV27
clone size: many
D gene: TRBD2
J gene: TRBJ2-3
CDR3 DNA: TGTGCCAGCCGACTAGCGGGGGGGCCGACAGATACGCAGTATTTT
CDR3 protein: CASRLAGGPTDTQYF

V gene: TRBV28
clone size: many
D gene: .
J gene: TRBJ2-7
CDR3 DNA: TGTGCCAGCAGTTTTTTACGGGGATCGAGGCACGAGCAGTACTTC
CDR3 protein: CASSFLRGSRHEQYF

V gene: TRBV6-2/TRBV6-3
clone size: .
D gene: .
J gene: TRBJ1-5
CDR3 DNA: TGTGCCAGCAGTTACCGGGGCAGGGTGAGCAATCAGCCCCAGCATTTT
CDR3 protein: CASSYRGRVSNQPQHF

V gene: TRBV25-1
clone size: many
D gene: .
J gene: TRBJ2-5
CDR3 DNA: TGTGCCCTTAAGGAGACCCAGTACTTC
CDR3 protein: CALKETQYF

V gene: TRBV11-2
clone size: many
D gene: TRBD1
J gene: TRBJ1-1
CDR3 DNA: TGTGCCAGCAGCACGGGACAGGGCTACACTGAAGCTTTCTTT
CDR3 protein: CASSTGQGYTEAFF

V gene: TRBV3-1
clone size: many
D gene: .
J gene: TRBJ2-2
CDR3 DNA: TGTGCCAGCAAACGATCAGGGGCGTTGGGGAACACCGGGGAGCTGTTTTTT
CDR3 protein: CASKRSGALGNTGELFF

V gene: TRBV7-2
clone size: many
D gene: TRBD1
J gene: TRBJ1-1
CDR3 DNA: TGTGCCAGCAGCTCCCAGGGGGCTAACACTGAAGCTTTCTTT
CDR3 protein: CASSSQGANTEAFF

V gene: TRBV11-2
clone size: many
D gene: TRBD1
J gene: TRBJ2-6
CDR3 DNA: TGTGCCAGCAGCCGAAAGCCCAACACGGGACAGGCAGGCGCCAACGTCCTGACTTTC
CDR3 protein: CASSRKPNTGQAGANVLTF

V gene: TRBV30
clone size: many
D gene: .
J gene: TRBJ2-3
CDR3 DNA: TGTGCCTGGAGTGTACTAGAGGCAGATACGCAGTATTTT
CDR3 protein: CAWSVLEADTQYF

V gene: TRBV6-5
clone size: many
D gene: .
J gene: TRBJ1-2
CDR3 DNA: TGTGCCAGCAGGCCTGACAGGAACTATGGCTACACCTTC
CDR3 protein: CASRPDRNYGYTF

V gene: TRBV20-1
clone size: many
D gene: TRBD2
J gene: TRBJ2-7
CDR3 DNA: TGCAGTGCTAGGGTACTAGCGGGGGGGCCAAACGAGCAGTACTTC
CDR3 protein: CSARVLAGGPNEQYF

V gene: TRBV5-8
clone size: .
D gene: .
J gene: TRBJ2-7
CDR3 DNA: TGTGCCAGCAGCTTTCCGGCCGGCGAGCAGTACTTC
CDR3 protein: CASSFPAGEQYF

V gene: TRBV28
clone size: many
D gene: .
J gene: TRBJ1-3
CDR3 DNA: TGTGCCAGCAGTTTACTGAGCTCTGGAAACACCATATATTTT
CDR3 protein: CASSLLSSGNTIYF

V gene: TRBV4-3
clone size: .
D gene: .
J gene: TRBJ1-4
CDR3 DNA: TGCGCCAGCAGCCAGTCGGGATCGGGGAGGCCTAATGAAAAACTGTTTTTT
CDR3 protein: CASSQSGSGRPNEKLFF